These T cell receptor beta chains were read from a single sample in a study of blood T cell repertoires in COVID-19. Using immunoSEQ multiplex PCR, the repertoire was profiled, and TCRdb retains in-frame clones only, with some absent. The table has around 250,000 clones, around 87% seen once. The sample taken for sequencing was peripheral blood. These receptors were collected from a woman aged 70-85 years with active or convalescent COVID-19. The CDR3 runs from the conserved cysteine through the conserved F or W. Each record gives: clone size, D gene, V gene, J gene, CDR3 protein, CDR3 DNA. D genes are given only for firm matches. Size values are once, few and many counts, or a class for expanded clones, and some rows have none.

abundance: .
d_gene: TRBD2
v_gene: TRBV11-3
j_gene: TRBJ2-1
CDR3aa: CASSPLAGEYNEQFF
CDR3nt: TGTGCCAGCAGCCCGCTAGCGGGGGAATACAATGAGCAGTTCTTC

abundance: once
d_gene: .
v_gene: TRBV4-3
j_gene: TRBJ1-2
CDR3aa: CASSQDRSNYGYTF
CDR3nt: TGCGCCAGCAGCCAAGACAGATCTAACTATGGCTACACCTTC

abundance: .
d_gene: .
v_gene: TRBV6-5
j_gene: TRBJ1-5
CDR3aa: CASRELLGNQPQHF
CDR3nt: TGTGCCAGCAGGGAGTTGCTCGGCAATCAGCCCCAGCATTTT

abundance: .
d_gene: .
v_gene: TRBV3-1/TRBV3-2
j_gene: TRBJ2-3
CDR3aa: CASSRLDGSTDTQYF
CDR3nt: TGTGCCAGCAGCCGACTTGACGGGAGCACAGATACGCAGTATTTT

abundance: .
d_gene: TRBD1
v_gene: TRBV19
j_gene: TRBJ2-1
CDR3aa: CASSIQGARYNEQFF
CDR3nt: TGTGCCAGTAGTATTCAGGGGGCTCGTTACAATGAGCAGTTCTTC

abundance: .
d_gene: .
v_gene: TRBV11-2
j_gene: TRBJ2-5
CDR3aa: CASSLDSLALETQYF
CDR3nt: TGTGCCAGCAGCTTAGATTCACTAGCTTTAGAGACCCAGTACTTC

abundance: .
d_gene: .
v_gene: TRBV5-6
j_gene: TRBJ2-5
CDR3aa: CASSLGSAQETQYF
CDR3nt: TGTGCCAGCAGCTTGGGTAGTGCTCAAGAGACCCAGTACTTC

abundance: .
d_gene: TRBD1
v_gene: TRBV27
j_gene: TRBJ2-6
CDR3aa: CASSFDRGRPSGANVLTF
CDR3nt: TGTGCCAGCAGTTTTGACAGGGGGCGCCCCTCTGGGGCCAACGTCCTGACTTTC

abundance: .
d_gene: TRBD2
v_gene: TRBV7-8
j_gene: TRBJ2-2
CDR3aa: CASGPGLANTGELFF
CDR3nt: TGTGCCAGCGGACCGGGACTAGCGAACACCGGGGAGCTGTTTTTT

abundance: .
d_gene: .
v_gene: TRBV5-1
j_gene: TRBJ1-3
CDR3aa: CASSLGLRLDRSGNTIYF
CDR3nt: TGCGCCAGCAGCTTGGGCCTCCGGCTAGATCGCTCTGGAAACACCATATATTTT

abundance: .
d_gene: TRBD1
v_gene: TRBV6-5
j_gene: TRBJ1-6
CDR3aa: CATLPGQLNSPLHF
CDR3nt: TGTGCCACCCTTCCGGGACAGTTAAATTCACCCCTCCACTTT

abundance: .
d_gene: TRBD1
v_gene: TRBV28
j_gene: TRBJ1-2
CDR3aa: CASISGTGIYGYTF
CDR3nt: TGTGCCAGCATATCCGGGACAGGGATCTATGGCTACACCTTC

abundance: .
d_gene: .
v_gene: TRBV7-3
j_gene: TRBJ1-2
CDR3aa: CASSPRAFYGYTF
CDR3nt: TGTGCCAGCAGTCCCAGGGCGTTCTATGGCTACACCTTC

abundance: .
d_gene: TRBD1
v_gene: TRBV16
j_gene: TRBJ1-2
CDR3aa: CASSQSGTGDGYTF
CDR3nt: TGTGCCAGCAGCCAATCCGGGACAGGGGACGGCTACACCTTC

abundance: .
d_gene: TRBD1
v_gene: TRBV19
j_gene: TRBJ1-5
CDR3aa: CASSTTGGYQPQHF
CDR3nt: TGTGCCAGTAGCACAACAGGGGGCTATCAGCCCCAGCATTTT

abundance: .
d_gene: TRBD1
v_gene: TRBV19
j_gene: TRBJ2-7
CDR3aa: CASSNPGQWYEQYF
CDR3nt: TGTGCCAGTAGTAACCCGGGACAGTGGTACGAGCAGTACTTC

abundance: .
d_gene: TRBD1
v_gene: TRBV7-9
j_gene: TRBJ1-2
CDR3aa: CASSLSTGWNYGYTF
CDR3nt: TGTGCCAGCAGCTTATCGACAGGGTGGAACTATGGCTACACCTTC

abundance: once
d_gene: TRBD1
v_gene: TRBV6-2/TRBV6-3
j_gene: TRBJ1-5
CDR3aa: CASSYSVGQGTQPQHF
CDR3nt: TGTGCCAGCAGTTATAGTGTCGGACAGGGGACTCAGCCCCAGCATTTT

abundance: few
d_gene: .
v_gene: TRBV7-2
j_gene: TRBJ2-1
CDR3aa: CASATFSYNEQFF
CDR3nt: TGTGCCAGCGCAACTTTCTCCTACAATGAGCAGTTCTTC

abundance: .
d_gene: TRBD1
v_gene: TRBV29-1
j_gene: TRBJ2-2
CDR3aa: CSVQGASGELFF
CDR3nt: TGCAGCGTCCAGGGGGCTTCCGGGGAGCTGTTTTTT

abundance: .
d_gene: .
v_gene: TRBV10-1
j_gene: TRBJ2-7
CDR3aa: CASSDGYEQYF
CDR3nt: TGCGCCAGCAGTGACGGGTACGAGCAGTACTTC

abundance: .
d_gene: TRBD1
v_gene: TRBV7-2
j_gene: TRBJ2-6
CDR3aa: CASSTGQGSGANVLTF
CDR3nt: TGTGCCAGCAGCACGGGACAGGGGTCTGGGGCCAACGTCCTGACTTTC

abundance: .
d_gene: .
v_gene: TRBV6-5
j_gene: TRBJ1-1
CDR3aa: CASSRGGWGEAFF
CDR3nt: TGTGCCAGCAGCCGGGGGGGCTGGGGTGAAGCTTTCTTT

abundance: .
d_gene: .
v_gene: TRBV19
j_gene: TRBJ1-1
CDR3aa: CASNLQGLNTEAFF
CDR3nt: TGTGCCTCCAACTTACAGGGTTTGAACACTGAAGCTTTCTTT

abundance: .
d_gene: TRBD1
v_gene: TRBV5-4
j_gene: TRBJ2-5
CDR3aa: CASSKGTGEGQETQYF
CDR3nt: TGTGCCAGCAGCAAAGGGACAGGGGAGGGCCAAGAGACCCAGTACTTC

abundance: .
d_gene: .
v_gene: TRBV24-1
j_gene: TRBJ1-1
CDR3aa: CATSDSGGAEAFF
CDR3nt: TGTGCCACCAGTGATTCTGGGGGGGCTGAAGCTTTCTTT

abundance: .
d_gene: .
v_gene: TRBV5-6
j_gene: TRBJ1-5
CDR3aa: CASSFGLGADQPQHF
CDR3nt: TGTGCCAGCAGCTTTGGGTTAGGGGCTGATCAGCCCCAGCATTTT

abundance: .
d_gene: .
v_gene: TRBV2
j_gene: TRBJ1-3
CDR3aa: CASRAGLAGNTIYF
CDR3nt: TGTGCCAGCAGGGCAGGGCTAGCTGGAAACACCATATATTTT

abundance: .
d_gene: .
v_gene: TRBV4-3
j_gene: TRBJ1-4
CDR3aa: CASSRGTLNEKLFF
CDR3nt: TGCGCCAGCAGCCGCGGCACTCTTAATGAAAAACTGTTTTTT

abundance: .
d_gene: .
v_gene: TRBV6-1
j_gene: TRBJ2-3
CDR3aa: CASSEFDRYTDTQYF
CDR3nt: TGTGCCAGCAGTGAATTCGACAGATACACAGATACGCAGTATTTT

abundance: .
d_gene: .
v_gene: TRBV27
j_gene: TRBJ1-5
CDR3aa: CAGPGSNQPQHF
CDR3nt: TGTGCCGGTCCCGGTAGCAATCAGCCCCAGCATTTT

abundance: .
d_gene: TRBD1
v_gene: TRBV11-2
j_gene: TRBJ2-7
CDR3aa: CASSLRQGGRYEQYF
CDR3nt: TGTGCCAGCAGCTTAAGACAGGGGGGTCGGTACGAGCAGTACTTC

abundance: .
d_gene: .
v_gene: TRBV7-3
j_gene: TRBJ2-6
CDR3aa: CASRNRLSGANVLTF
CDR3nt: TGTGCCAGCAGAAATAGATTGTCTGGGGCCAACGTCCTGACTTTC

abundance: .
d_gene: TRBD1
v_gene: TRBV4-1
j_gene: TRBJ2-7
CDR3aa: CASSSNPGQGLYEQYF
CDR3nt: TGCGCCAGCAGTTCGAATCCGGGACAGGGTTTGTACGAGCAGTACTTC

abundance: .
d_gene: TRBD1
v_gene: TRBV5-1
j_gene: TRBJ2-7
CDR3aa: CASSFGTVLPYEQYF
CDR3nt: TGCGCCAGCAGCTTCGGGACAGTTTTACCGTACGAGCAGTACTTC

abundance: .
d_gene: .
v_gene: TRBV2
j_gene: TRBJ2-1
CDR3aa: CASSTQSYNEQFF
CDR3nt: TGTGCCAGCAGTACTCAATCCTACAATGAGCAGTTCTTC

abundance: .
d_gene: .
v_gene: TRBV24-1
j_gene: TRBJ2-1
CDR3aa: CATSTRDSGRNEQFF
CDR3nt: TGTGCCACCAGTACCCGGGACTCGGGTCGCAATGAGCAGTTCTTC

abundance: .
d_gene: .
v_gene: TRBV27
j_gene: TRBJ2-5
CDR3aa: CASRSPGETQYF
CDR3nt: TGTGCCAGCAGGTCCCCGGGGGAGACCCAGTACTTC

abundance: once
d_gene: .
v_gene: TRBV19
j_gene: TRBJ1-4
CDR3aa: CASLRATNEKLFF
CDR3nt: TGTGCCAGTTTGAGGGCGACTAATGAAAAACTGTTTTTT

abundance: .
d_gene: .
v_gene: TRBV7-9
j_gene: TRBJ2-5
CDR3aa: CASRIEENQETQYF
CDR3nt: TGTGCCAGCAGGATCGAGGAAAACCAAGAGACCCAGTACTTC

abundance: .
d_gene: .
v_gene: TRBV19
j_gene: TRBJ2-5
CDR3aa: CASSIWARDFETQYF
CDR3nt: TGTGCCAGTAGTATCTGGGCCAGGGACTTTGAGACCCAGTACTTC

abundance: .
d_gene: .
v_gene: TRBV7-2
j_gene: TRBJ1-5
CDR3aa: CASSLVRSNQPQHF
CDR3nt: TGTGCCAGCAGCTTAGTTCGGAGCAATCAGCCCCAGCATTTT

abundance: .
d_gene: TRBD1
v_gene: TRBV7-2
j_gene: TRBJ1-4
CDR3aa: CASSPSGTGGEKLFF
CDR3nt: TGTGCCAGCAGCCCCTCCGGGACAGGGGGTGAAAAACTGTTTTTT

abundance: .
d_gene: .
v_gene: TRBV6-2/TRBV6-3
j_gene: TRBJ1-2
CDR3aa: CASSYPGEAGYTF
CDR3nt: TGTGCCAGCAGTTACCCAGGGGAAGCTGGCTACACCTTC

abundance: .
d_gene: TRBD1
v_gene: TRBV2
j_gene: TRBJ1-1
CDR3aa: CASSEAVPGQGGTEAFF
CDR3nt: TGTGCCAGCAGTGAAGCCGTACCGGGACAGGGAGGCACTGAAGCTTTCTTT

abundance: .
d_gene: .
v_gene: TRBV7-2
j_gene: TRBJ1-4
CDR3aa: CASSLNRGGREKLFF
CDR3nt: TGTGCCAGCAGCTTAAATCGGGGGGGGAGGGAAAAACTGTTTTTT

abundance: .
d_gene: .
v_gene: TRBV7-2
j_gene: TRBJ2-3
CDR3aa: CASRRGSRSTSTDTQYF
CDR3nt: TGTGCCAGCAGGCGGGGCTCGAGGAGTACTAGCACAGATACGCAGTATTTT

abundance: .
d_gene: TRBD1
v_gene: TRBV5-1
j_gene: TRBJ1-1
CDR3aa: CASSLELTGGNTEAFF
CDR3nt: TGCGCCAGCAGCTTGGAATTGACAGGGGGAAACACTGAAGCTTTCTTT

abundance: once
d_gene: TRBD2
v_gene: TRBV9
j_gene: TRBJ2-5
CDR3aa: CASSTGLAGRGETQYF
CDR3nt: TGTGCCAGCAGCACCGGACTAGCGGGGCGTGGAGAGACCCAGTACTTC

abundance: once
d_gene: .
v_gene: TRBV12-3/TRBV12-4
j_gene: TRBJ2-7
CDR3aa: CASSLSKAKQYF
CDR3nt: TGTGCCAGCAGTTTGTCAAAAGCGAAGCAGTACTTC

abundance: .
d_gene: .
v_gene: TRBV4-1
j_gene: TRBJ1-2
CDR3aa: CASSQDPSDTNTF
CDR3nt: TGCGCCAGCAGCCAAGACCCTTCAGACACCAACACCTTC

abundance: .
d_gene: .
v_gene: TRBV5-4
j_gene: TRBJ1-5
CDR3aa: CASSPHPPGAGENQPQHF
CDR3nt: TGTGCCAGCAGCCCCCACCCGCCGGGGGCGGGAGAAAATCAGCCCCAGCATTTT

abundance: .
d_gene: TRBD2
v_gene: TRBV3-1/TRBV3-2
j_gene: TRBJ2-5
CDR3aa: CASSASGGGETQYF
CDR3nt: TGTGCCAGCAGCGCTAGCGGGGGGGGAGAGACCCAGTACTTC

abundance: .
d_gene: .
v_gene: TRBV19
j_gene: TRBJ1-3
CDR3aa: CASSIEADGNTIYF
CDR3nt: TGTGCCAGTAGTATAGAGGCCGATGGAAACACCATATATTTT

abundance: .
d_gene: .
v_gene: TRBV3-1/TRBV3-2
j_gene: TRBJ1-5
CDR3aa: CASSPGGSNQPQHF
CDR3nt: TGTGCCAGCAGCCCGGGAGGTAGCAATCAGCCCCAGCATTTT

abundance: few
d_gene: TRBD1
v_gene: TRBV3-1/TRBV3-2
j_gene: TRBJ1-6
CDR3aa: CASSQGHPLGTANSPLHF
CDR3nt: TGTGCCAGCAGCCAAGGACACCCCTTGGGGACAGCAAATTCACCCCTCCACTTT

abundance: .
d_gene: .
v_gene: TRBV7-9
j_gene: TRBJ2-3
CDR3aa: CASSTLVDTDTQYF
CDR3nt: TGTGCCAGCAGCACTCTAGTTGACACAGATACGCAGTATTTT

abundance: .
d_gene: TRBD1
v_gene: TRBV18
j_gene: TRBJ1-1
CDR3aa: CASSPYFTGGMDTEAFF
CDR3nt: TGTGCCAGCTCACCATACTTCACAGGGGGCATGGACACTGAAGCTTTCTTT

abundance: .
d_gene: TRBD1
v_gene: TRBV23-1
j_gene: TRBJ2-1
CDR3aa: CANKTGGAWIF
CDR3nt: TGCGCCAATAAGACAGGGGGGGCTTGGATCTTC